This paragraph covers one TCR beta chain sequence. There is no known antigen for this receptor. Within one base of it there is no much larger clone, and no base qualities were kept. This entry belongs to a study of shared clonotypes between healthy human individuals (dated by TCRdb to 2020 to 2022). For the study in its entirety: The cohort comprised two women and three men aged 18 to 49 years. Libraries were prepared and TCR repertoires were sequenced by different laboratories using diverse techniques, in order to increase sequencing depth and limit assay-specific biases. To estimate repertoire size and how much clonotype sharing occurs between individuals, the study deeply sequenced the blood TCR repertoires of five healthy adults. For each donor, three plates each were used for CD4 naive and CD4 memory, two plates were used for CD8 naive, and one plate was used for CD8 memory. Between about 0.85 and 8.9 billion PBMCs per donor were obtained by leukapheresis. Points the paper makes about the study in general: Compared with non-shared clonotypes, clonotypes shared by all four sorted-subset donors had higher generation probabilities. Larger estimated clonotype richness was generally found for naive subsets than for memory subsets. Pairwise subsampling led to the expectation that sequencing depth would affect the degree of clonotype sharing among donors. The genetic and exposure-history diversity represented was limited by the small number of donors. Only blood was sampled, and tissue TCR repertoires likely differ from those in blood. About 4.5% of naive CD4, roughly 3.6% of naive CD8, about 2.5% of memory CD4, and 0.35% to 0.5% of memory CD8 clonotypes were shared across a few donors. Even with the large sequencing depth, rarefaction of the sorted-subset datasets indicated that sequencing was incomplete.

For the CD8 naive samples, CD45RO-negative cells were positively selected for CCR7, yielding a CD45RA+CCR7+ population from which TemRA cells were excluded. Healthy HIV-negative adults with no recently reported acute infections or vaccinations were included as donors. All donors were Caucasian adults living in Nashville, Tennessee, USA. After blood collection by leukapheresis, PBMCs were isolated using Ficoll-Histopaque density gradient centrifugation and then cryopreserved in the vapor phase of liquid nitrogen. Purity and quantity of every magnetically sorted T cell population were checked by analytical flow cytometry. Genomic DNA was isolated from each sorted fraction and quantified by UV absorbance on a Nanodrop 2000c. Using the deep immunoSEQ assay, multiplex PCR amplified TCR CDR3 regions from genomic DNA. Extracted genomic DNA from each cell subset was distributed evenly across all wells of several immunoSEQ 96-well plates, and each plate was treated as a replicate. Each replicate PCR for sorted subsets received around 200 ng genomic DNA, equal to tens of thousands of T cell genomes. The purified libraries were quantified using a Qubit 3.0 fluorometer, sized with a Bioanalyzer 2100, and then quantified again using the KAPA Library Quantification kit. Every immunoSEQ 96-well plate was sequenced on a separate single-read 150-cycle Illumina NextSeq 550 flow cell. Per the original workflow: Because only junctional sequences without quality scores were contained in the immunoSEQ output, filtering matching that applied to full-length reads could not be performed. To assign V/J genes and CDR3, sequences were annotated against IMGT germline references using PyIR, a Python wrapper for IgBLAST v1.9. Reads were filtered out if the reads had weak V/J assignments (E-value above 1e-6), no CDR3, stop codons, out-of-frame junctions, or ambiguous translated residues. V3J clonotypes were defined as sequences sharing the same inferred V gene, J gene, and CDR3 amino acid sequence. Percentage overlap between repertoires was calculated by dividing the number of shared unique clonotypes by the size of the smaller repertoire. Repertoire richness was assessed with RTK rarefaction, the Chao1 estimator, and Recon v2.1 estimates of unobserved clonotypes. For all TCRbeta clonotypes obtained by the gDNA method from a few donors, generation probabilities were computed with OLGA. TCRdb stores this immuneACCESS table with in-frame sequences only. Part of the clones is absent; in the studies checked, under half of the shortfall reflects unresolved V genes, and no reason is known for the rest. V, J and clone size are taken as reported in that table, and D and trimming were inferred from the DNA itself. For this sample there are around 2.1 million clones; around 93% appear just once. Of the sample, 1.5% to 2% is held by the ten largest clones.

Material: naive CD8+ T cells from PBMCs. In the paper's terms, the cell subset or site label means: CD45RA+CCR7+. The sequence derives from a man aged 18-30 years in good health. Some clones in this sample may be carry-over from other donors' samples.

The DNA reads TGTGCCAGCACCCATAGTGGGAGCTCCTACAATGAGCAGTTCTTC. This gives the protein CASTHSGSSYNEQFF. The chain links TRBV9 with TRBJ2-1; TRBD2 is perhaps the D gene, given 5 matching bases. For CDR1 and CDR2, the germline V gene lists SGDLS and YYNGEE. V and J are truncated by 6 bases and 0 bases respectively, leaving an intervening sequence of 13 bases. Including cysteine and phenylalanine, the CDR3 has 15 amino acids. Of the read, only the CDR3 DNA is kept; its 45 bases are in frame from base 1.